These 32 T cell receptor beta chains came from one sample sequenced in a study of cytomegalovirus exposure and HLA in healthy donors. The PCR made use of 60 Vbeta and 13 Jbeta primers. Profiled with immunoSEQ multiplex PCR; TCRdb holds only in-frame clones, not every one. The repertoire includes about 130,000 clones, just under 80% of them detected once, and approximately 1.7% sits in the top ten. The sample taken for sequencing was PBMCs. The source of these receptors is a woman between 35 and 50 years old in good health and CMV-seronegative.

This clone has just one count. The chain employs TRBV10-2 and TRBJ1-5; no reliable D call. Deletions cut 4 bases from V and 3 bases from J, with 7 bases between. There are 13 residues in the CDR3. Per the germline V gene, CDR1 is WSHSY and CDR2 is SAAADI. The CDR3 protein is CASSAQVNQPQHF. CDR3 nucleotides: TGCGCCAGCAGTGCCCAGGTCAATCAGCCCCAGCATTTT.

This chain uses TRBV6-1 with TRBJ1-2; 7 bases match TRBD1. This CDR3 contains 14 residues. V gave up 6 bases and J gave up 8 bases; unmatched junction bases: 12. Germline V gene sequence: CDR1 MNHNS, CDR2 SASEGT. For the CDR3, the DNA is TGTGCCAGCAGCTCAGGAGACAGGGCTGGGGGCTACACCTTC. Residues: CASSSGDRAGGYTF.

This chain links TRBV18 with TRBJ2-7; TRBD1 might be the D (6 bases). V gave up 5 bases and J gave up 6 bases, with 17 bases separating them. CDR3 size: 14 residues. Looked up from germline, CDR1 is KGHSH and CDR2 is LQKENI. CDR3 in amino acids: CASSYQYRDTEQYF. The CDR3 bases are TGTGCCAGCTCATACCAATATAGGGACACCGAGCAGTACTTC.

The chain employs TRBV5-5 and TRBJ1-2; D perhaps matches TRBD1 (6 bases). Trimming pared 0 bases from V and 12 bases from J, leaving 9 bases between. The CDR3 has 11 amino acids. Per germline, CDR1 SGHKS and CDR2 YYEKEE (reference sequence). This CDR3 is CASSLDRENTF. CDR3 nucleotides: TGTGCCAGCAGCTTGGACAGGGAAAACACCTTC.

V usage is TRBV9 and J usage is TRBJ2-2; 7 nucleotides agree with TRBD1. V was clipped by 5 bases and J by 1 base; unmatched bases: 11. CDR3 length: 17 amino acids. Germline-derived CDR1 and CDR2 are SGDLS and YYNGEE. DNA for the CDR3: TGTGCCAGCAGTTCCCAAGGGGGACAGATGAACACCGGGGAGCTGTTTTTT. It specifies CASSSQGGQMNTGELFF.

The chain is built from TRBV30 and TRBJ1-5; D gene ambiguous. Germline assignment: CDR1 GTSNPN and CDR2 SVGIG (reference sequence). Trimming pared 0 bases from V and 4 bases from J, leaving 4 bases between. The length of the CDR3 is 12 residues. CDR3 in DNA: TGTGCCTGGAGTGTAGCTAATCAGCCCCAGCATTTT. Amino acids: CAWSVANQPQHF.

The chain recombines TRBV2 with TRBJ2-3; D is uncertain. Germline loops: CDR1 SNHLY, CDR2 FYNNEI. The CDR3 runs 14 residues. The ends were cut back, 4 bases at V and 2 bases at J, with 10 bases in the middle. CDR3 region: CASSGVLYTDTQYF. CDR3 DNA sequence: TGTGCCAGCAGTGGCGTGCTATACACAGATACGCAGTATTTT.

A few counts support this clone. V is TRBV5-1 and J is TRBJ2-7, with D unclear. CDR1 SGHRS and CDR2 YFSETQ come from the germline V gene. The CDR3 is 13 residues long. Trimming left V 0 bases short and J 7 bases short, with 11 bases between. The chain's CDR3 is CASSLVTHREQYF. CDR3 bases: TGCGCCAGCAGCTTGGTGACACACCGAGAGCAGTACTTC.

The chain uses TRBV25-1 and TRBJ1-1; 10 bases match TRBD1. The germline CDR1 and CDR2 sequences are MGHDK and SYGVNS. CDR3 length: 15 amino acids. The V gene end was trimmed by 6 bases and the J gene end by 4 bases; junction bases not matched to a gene: 8. This chain's CDR3 is CASRTTGGAFTEAFF. The CDR3 DNA reads TGTGCCAGCAGGACGACAGGGGGCGCTTTCACTGAAGCTTTCTTT.

This sequence joins TRBV5-4 and TRBJ2-2; possibly TRBD2 for D (5 bases). The CDR3 is made up of 17 amino acids. Trimming pared 3 bases from V and 0 bases from J, leaving 15 bases between. The germline V gene encodes CDR1 SGHNT and CDR2 YYREEE (reference sequence). The CDR3 loop reads CASSSSFSGSNTGELFF. DNA of the CDR3: TGTGCCAGCAGCTCCTCGTTTTCGGGGTCGAACACCGGGGAGCTGTTTTTT. Filled out from reference TRBV5-4 and TRBJ2-2, the complete variable domain reads ETGVTQSPTHLIKTRGQQVTLRCSSQSGHNTVSWYQQALGQGPQFIFQYYREEENGRGNFPPRFSGLQFPNYSSELNVNALELDDSALYLCASSSSFSGSNTGELFFGEGSRLTVL.

The chain carries TRBV21-1 and TRBJ2-4; the table calls TRBD1, which could not be checked here. TRBV21-1 corresponds to a pseudogene. The CDR3 runs 19 residues. The CDR3 loop is CASSAPGQGARWVKNIQYF. Written as DNA, the CDR3 is TGTGCCAGCAGCGCTCCGGGACAGGGGGCGCGTTGGGTCAAAAACATTCAGTACTTC.

The genes are TRBV14 and TRBJ2-2, with D possibly TRBD2 on 6 matching bases. Germline V gene data show CDR1 as SGHDN and CDR2 as FVKESK. The CDR3 length is 15 residues. Trimming shortened V by 3 bases and J by 6 bases, and 14 bases separated the two germline ends. CDR3 in DNA: TGTGCCAGCAGCCAGCGAACTAGCTTCGCCGGGGAGCTGTTTTTT. Amino acids: CASSQRTSFAGELFF.

This chain connects TRBV7-9 to TRBJ2-7; no clear D. From germline, CDR1 is SEHNR and CDR2 FQNEAQ (reference sequence). Trimming took 3 bases from V and 2 from J, leaving 20 bases between them. This CDR3 spans 17 amino acids. The CDR3 DNA sequence: TGTGCCAGCAGCTTTATAGCCCTTCTAGTGAAAACCTACGAGCAGTACTTC. Residues: CASSFIALLVKTYEQYF.

This clone was detected a few times. The CDR3 region is CASSVGGGALKEQFF. The CDR3 DNA follows: TGTGCCAGCAGCGTAGGCGGGGGGGCTTTGAAGGAGCAGTTCTTC. The genes are TRBV9 and TRBJ2-1; TRBD2 matches at 9 bases. V shed 0 bases, J shed 10 bases, and the junction held 8 bases outside the gene matches. Germline V gene lookup returns CDR1 SGDLS and CDR2 YYNGEE. The CDR3 runs 15 residues. The whole variable domain, filled in from reference TRBV9 and TRBJ2-1, reads DSGVTQTPKHLITATGQRVTLRCSPRSGDLSVYWYQQSLDQGLQFLIQYYNGEERAKGNILERFSAQQFPDLHSELNLSSLELGDSALYFCASSVGGGALKEQFFGPGTRLTVL.

The chain uses TRBV5-6 and TRBJ2-4; 9 positions match TRBD1. The CDR3 covers 15 residues. Trimming at V came to 3 bases and at J to 8 bases, leaving 9 bases not matched to a gene. Germline loops: CDR1 SGHDT, CDR2 YYEEEE. In DNA form, the CDR3 reads TGTGCCAGCAGCTCCCGCTCACAGGGGGCGTACATTCAGTACTTC. It encodes CASSSRSQGAYIQYF.

V usage is TRBV7-9 and J usage is TRBJ2-7, with 12 bases lining up with TRBD1. This CDR3 has 15 amino acids. The germline V gene encodes CDR1 SEHNR and CDR2 FQNEAQ (reference sequence). Trimming took 5 bases from V and 2 from J; bases not matched to a gene: 4. The CDR3 DNA reads as TGTGCCAGCAGCCTAGGGACAGGGGGCCCCTACGAGCAGTACTTC. Amino acids: CASSLGTGGPYEQYF.

The chain recombines TRBV6-5 with TRBJ1-4; 7 bases fit TRBD1. Germline V gene lookup returns CDR1 MNHEY and CDR2 SVGAGI. The CDR3 length is 15 residues. V shed 6 bases and J 0 bases; nucleotides not matched to a gene: 4. CDR3 nucleotides: TGTGCCAGCAGAAATGGGACAGCAACTAATGAAAAACTGTTTTTT. Translation gives CASRNGTATNEKLFF.

The J gene is TRBJ1-3, the V gene TRBV28; TRBD1 agrees at 7 bases. V gave up 5 bases and J gave up 0 bases; unmatched junction bases: 4. The CDR3 loop spans 15 amino acids. CDR1 is MDHEN and CDR2 is SYDVKM in the germline V gene. The CDR3 here is CASSGQALSGNTIYF. CDR3 in DNA: TGTGCCAGCAGTGGACAGGCCCTCTCTGGAAACACCATATATTTT.

V gene TRBV12-5 combines with J gene TRBJ2-3; D is possibly TRBD2 (6 bases). The CDR3 covers 15 residues. Trimming took off 9 bases at V and 1 base at J, with 17 bases between the two ends. Germline loops: CDR1 LGHNT, CDR2 FRNRAP. Here the CDR3 reads CARGAGGDCTDTQYF. CDR3 nucleotide sequence: TGTGCTAGGGGAGCGGGCGGGGATTGCACAGATACGCAGTATTTT. Variable domain in full (rest from reference TRBV12-5 and TRBJ2-3): DARVTQTPRHKVTEMGQEVTMRCQPILGHNTVFWYRQTMMQGLELLAYFRNRAPLDDSGMPKDRFSAEMPDATLATLKIQPSEPRDSAVYFCARGAGGDCTDTQYFGPGTRLTVL.

The V call is TRBV9, the J call TRBJ2-2; no clear D gene. The CDR3 loop spans 14 amino acids. Trimming took off 0 bases at V and 0 bases at J, with 3 bases between the two ends. The germline V gene encodes CDR1 SGDLS and CDR2 YYNGEE. The CDR3 loop reads CASSVEPNTGELFF. The DNA of the CDR3 is TGTGCCAGCAGCGTAGAGCCGAACACCGGGGAGCTGTTTTTT.

This clone was seen a single time. The rearrangement joins TRBV19 to TRBJ2-5, with TRBD1 identical over 8 bases. The germline gives CDR1 LNHDA, CDR2 SQIVND (reference sequence). This CDR3 has 15 residues. Germline trimming cut 6 bases from V and 6 bases from J; bases unmatched to any gene: 12. CDR3 amino acids: CASSITGGEGKTQYF. The CDR3 region has the DNA TGTGCCAGTAGCATAACAGGGGGAGAAGGGAAGACCCAGTACTTC.

Notes on this clone: The sample contains more than one DNA sequence encoding this CDR3. The genes are TRBV28 and TRBJ1-1, with D possibly TRBD1 on 5 matching bases. Trimming cost V 4 bases and J 1 base, with 7 bases left between them. This CDR3 is built from 13 residues. Germline-derived CDR1 and CDR2 are MDHEN and SYDVKM. CDR3 region: CASSSTANTEAFF. In DNA form, the CDR3 reads TGTGCCAGCAGTTCGACAGCGAACACTGAAGCTTTCTTT.

The V call is TRBV9, the J call TRBJ2-1, with 8 bases aligning to TRBD2. V was clipped by 3 bases and J by 7 bases; unmatched bases: 12. CDR1 is SGDLS and CDR2 is YYNGEE in the germline V gene. This CDR3 is built from 16 residues. This CDR3 reads CASSAFRGGGKNEQFF. The DNA of the CDR3 is TGTGCCAGCAGCGCCTTCCGGGGGGGCGGGAAGAATGAGCAGTTCTTC.

The chain has TRBV4-1 and TRBJ2-3, with 8 bases identical to TRBD2. Per the germline V gene, CDR1 is MGHRA and CDR2 is YSYEKL. There are 16 residues in the CDR3. Trimming cost V 4 bases and J 4 bases; bases outside gene matches: 10. CDR3 bases: TGCGCCAGCAGCCCCATGGCTGTCGGGGGGGCAGATACGCAGTATTTT. Its protein is CASSPMAVGGADTQYF.

The chain joins TRBV5-1 to TRBJ1-2; D uncertain. The V gene lost 0 bases and the J gene lost 2 bases, with 20 bases spanning the gap. Germline V gives CDR1 SGHRS, CDR2 YFSETQ. CDR3 length: 18 amino acids. In nucleotides, the CDR3 is TGCGCCAGCAGCTTGGCTTGGGGAGGACCTTACGGGAACTATGGCTACACCTTC. Its translation is CASSLAWGGPYGNYGYTF.

The DNA of the CDR3 is TGTGCCAGCAGTGAATACGGCGGGAGGGTGGGCACCGGGGAGCTGTTTTTT. Translated, it gives CASSEYGGRVGTGELFF. The V gene is TRBV25-1, the J gene TRBJ2-2; 9 bases map to TRBD2. Trimming cost V 0 bases and J 4 bases; bases outside gene matches: 6. The CDR3 loop spans 17 amino acids. CDR1 MGHDK and CDR2 SYGVNS come from the germline V gene. Using reference TRBV25-1 and TRBJ2-2 for the parts outside the CDR3, the full variable domain is EADIYQTPRYLVIGTGKKITLECSQTMGHDKMYWYQQDPGMELHLIHYSYGVNSTEKGDLSSESTVSRIRTEHFPLTLESARPSHTSQYLCASSEYGGRVGTGELFFGEGSRLTVL.

The J gene is TRBJ2-5, the V gene TRBV4-1; 12 nucleotides match TRBD1. The CDR3 has 16 amino acids. The germline V gene has CDR1 MGHRA and CDR2 YSYEKL. The V and J ends lost 0 bases and 5 bases, in that order; junction bases with no gene match: 4. CDR3 in DNA: TGCGCCAGCAGCCAAGAGGGGACAGGGGGCTGGGAGACCCAGTACTTC. It is translated as CASSQEGTGGWETQYF.

The rearrangement uses TRBV2 and TRBJ2-2; possibly TRBD2 for D (6 bases). V lost 3 bases to trimming and J lost 7 bases, with 9 bases between them. Germline CDR1 reads SNHLY; CDR2 reads FYNNEI. This CDR3 spans 13 amino acids. CDR3 loop: CASSDLRGGELFF. The CDR3 DNA reads as TGTGCCAGCAGTGATCTGCGGGGCGGGGAGCTGTTTTTT. Filled out from reference TRBV2 and TRBJ2-2, the complete variable domain reads EPEVTQTPSHQVTQMGQEVILRCVPISNHLYFYWYRQILGQKVEFLVSFYNNEISEKSEIFDDQFSVERPDGSNFTLKIRSTKLEDSAMYFCASSDLRGGELFFGEGSRLTVL.

The genes are TRBV6-1 and TRBJ2-1; 14 positions agree with TRBD2. Germline values: CDR1 MNHNS, CDR2 SASEGT. V lost 4 bases and J lost 6; bases outside the gene matches: 5. The CDR3 has 16 residues. The CDR3 reads CASSVQTSGGANEQFF. The CDR3 nucleotides read TGTGCCAGCAGTGTCCAGACTAGCGGGGGGGCCAATGAGCAGTTCTTC.

This chain joins TRBV9 and TRBJ1-2, with 8 bases lining up with TRBD1. Germline assignment: CDR1 SGDLS and CDR2 YYNGEE. The CDR3 is 14 amino acids. V was pared by 3 bases and J by 6 bases, with 7 bases of the junction left unmatched. Here the CDR3 reads CASSGGQATDGYTF. CDR3 in DNA: TGTGCCAGCAGCGGGGGACAGGCAACCGATGGCTACACCTTC.

The rearrangement links TRBV27 to TRBJ1-2; tentatively, D is TRBD1 (6 bases). V was cut by 1 base and J by 3 bases, with 12 bases left in between. This CDR3 is built from 15 residues. In germline, CDR1 is MNHEY, CDR2 SMNVEV (reference sequence). CDR3 region: CASSLYGGADYGYTF. DNA for the CDR3: TGTGCCAGCAGTTTATACGGGGGGGCGGACTATGGCTACACCTTC.

This chain connects TRBV6-1 to TRBJ1-2; tentatively, D is TRBD1 (6 bases). V was cut by 6 bases and J by 5 bases, with 10 bases left in between. The CDR3 has 12 residues. CDR1 is MNHNS, CDR2 SASEGT, per germline. CDR3 bases: TGTGCCAGCAGAGACAGGAGATATGGCTACACCTTC. It yields the protein CASRDRRYGYTF.